Shown below are 5 T cell receptor beta chains from a single sample sequenced in a study of OX40 agonist ivuxolimab in advanced cancers. Clones were read by immunoSEQ multiplex PCR, and TCRdb kept only the in-frame ones, dropping some. This table holds around 19,000 clones, roughly 70% found once. This sample comprised CD4+ or CD8+ T cells sorted from blood, obtained in a trial of the OX40 agonist ivuxolimab. These receptors all come from an adult with an advanced solid tumor such as melanoma, head and neck, liver or kidney cancer.

The chain links TRBV7-8 to TRBJ2-7, with D maybe TRBD1 (6 bases). Deletions cut 2 bases from V and 6 bases from J, with 11 bases between. The CDR3 has 13 amino acids. The germline V gene encodes CDR1 SGHVS and CDR2 FQNEAQ. The CDR3 loop is CASSLSTGSEQYF. In nucleotides, the CDR3 is TGTGCCAGCAGCTTAAGTACAGGGAGCGAGCAGTACTTC.

The chain couples TRBV18 to TRBJ2-7; perhaps TRBD1 as D (5 bases). V was shortened by 6 bases and J by 1 base, with 10 bases between the two germline ends. The CDR3 covers 13 residues. From germline, CDR1 is KGHSH and CDR2 LQKENI. The CDR3 nucleotides are TGTGCCAGCTCCCCGACAGTTTCCTACGAGCAGTACTTC. It codes for CASSPTVSYEQYF.

This clone was picked up one time. J is TRBJ2-3 and V is TRBV6-1; 8 bases map to TRBD2. The CDR3 has 15 amino acids. Trimming cost V 2 bases and J 1 base; bases outside gene matches: 2. Germline CDR1 and CDR2: MNHNS and SASEGT. CDR3 loop: CASSEQAGGTDTQYF. The CDR3 region has the DNA TGTGCCAGCAGTGAACAAGCGGGGGGCACAGATACGCAGTATTTT.

V is TRBV28 and J is TRBJ1-2; no clear D gene. The V gene's germline CDR1 is MDHEN and CDR2 SYDVKM. The CDR3 extends over 13 amino acids. The V end lost 1 base, the J end lost 7 bases, and 10 bases lay between the germline ends. In DNA, the CDR3 is TGTGCCAGCAGTTTATATAAGGCCGTTGGCTACACCTTC. This encodes CASSLYKAVGYTF.

The genes are TRBV5-8 and TRBJ2-1; TRBD1 agrees at 9 bases. The V gene's germline CDR1 is SGHTS and CDR2 YDEGEE. J lost 2 bases, V lost 2 bases, and 2 bases had no gene match. The CDR3 runs 15 residues. In DNA, the CDR3 is TGTGCCAGCAGCTTACACAGGGGGCCCTACAATGAGCAGTTCTTC. This translates into CASSLHRGPYNEQFF.